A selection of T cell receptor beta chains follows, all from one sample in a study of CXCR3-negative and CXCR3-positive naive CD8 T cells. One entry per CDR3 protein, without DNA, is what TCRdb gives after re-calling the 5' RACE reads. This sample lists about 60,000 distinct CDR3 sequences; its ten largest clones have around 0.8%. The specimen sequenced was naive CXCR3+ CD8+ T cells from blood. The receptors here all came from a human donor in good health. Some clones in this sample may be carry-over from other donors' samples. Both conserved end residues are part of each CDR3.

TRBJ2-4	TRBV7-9	CASSWVLGDGIQYF
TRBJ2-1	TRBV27	CASRTYRDVYNEQFF
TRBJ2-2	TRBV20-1	CSARVVASGGAVGTGELFF
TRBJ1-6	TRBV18	CASSPEGSPLHF
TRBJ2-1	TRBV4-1	CASSPSRVNEQFF
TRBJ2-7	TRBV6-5	CASSYSDATPLYEQYF
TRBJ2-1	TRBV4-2	CASSQGSLQFF
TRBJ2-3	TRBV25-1	CASSESPESDTQYF
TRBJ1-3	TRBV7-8	CASSFLRAGQKNGNTIYF
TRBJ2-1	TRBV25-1	CASRDDGAYNEQFF
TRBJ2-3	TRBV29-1	CSAPDTNTDTQYF
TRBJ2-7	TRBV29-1	CSVWDNYGQYF
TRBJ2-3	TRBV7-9	CASSPGGSTDTQYF
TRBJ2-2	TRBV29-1	CSVERQGIYTGELFF
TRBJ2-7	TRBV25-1	CASSEGRGWTYEQYF
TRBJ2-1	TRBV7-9	CASSLGTALLGYNEQFF
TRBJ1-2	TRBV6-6	CASSRDRVGVVGTF
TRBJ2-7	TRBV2	CASSLPTGGGRTYEQYF
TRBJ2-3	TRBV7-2	CASSTQGTDTQYF
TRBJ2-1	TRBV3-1	CASSQLGNEQFF
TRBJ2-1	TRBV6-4	CASSVGDKGEQFF
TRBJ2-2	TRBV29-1	CSVFSGSGTGELFF
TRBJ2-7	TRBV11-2	CASSYYRASSYEQYF
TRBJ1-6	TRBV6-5	CASSYISPYNSPLHF
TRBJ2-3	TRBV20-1	CSAVPQSGLSTDTQYF
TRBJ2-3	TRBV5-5	CASSLNGLAGHTQYF
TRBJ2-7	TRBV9	CASSSRAEFNEQYF
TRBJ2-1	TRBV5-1	CASSLRRGNYNEQFF
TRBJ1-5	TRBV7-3	CASSLTAGSNQPQHF
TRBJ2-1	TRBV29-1	CSVEDPGRTSYNEQFF
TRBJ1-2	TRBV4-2	CASSPRVGNYGGYTF
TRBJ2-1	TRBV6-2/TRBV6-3	CASSGLAGNEQFF
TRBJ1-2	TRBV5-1	CASSLEGTGNAGYTF
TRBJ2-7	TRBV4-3	CASSFTATEAYEQYF
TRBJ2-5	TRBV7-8	CASSFEQGRRETQYF
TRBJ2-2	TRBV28	CASSSTGAGAGELFF
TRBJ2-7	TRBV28	CASSLGQGINEQYF
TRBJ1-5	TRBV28	CASSPPVGNQPQHF
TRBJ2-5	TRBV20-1	CSARTVRSSAETQYF
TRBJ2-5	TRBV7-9	CASNWDGGVETQYF
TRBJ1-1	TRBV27	CASSYFTENTEAFF
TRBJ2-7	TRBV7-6	CASSHGTDSAYEQYF
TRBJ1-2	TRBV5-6	CASSFKQGVGNYGYTF
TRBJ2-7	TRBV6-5	CASRTGTYEQYF
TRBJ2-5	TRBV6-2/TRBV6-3	CASSAFGQQETQYF
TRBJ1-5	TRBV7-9	CASSLTGANQPQHF
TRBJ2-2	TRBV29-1	CSVDAQGTGELFF
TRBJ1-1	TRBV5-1	CASSPWTGNTEAFF
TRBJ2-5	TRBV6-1	CASSDRYPPETQYF
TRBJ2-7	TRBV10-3	CAISEGGPGGYEQYF
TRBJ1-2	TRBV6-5	CASSYSMGAQNPLDYGYTF
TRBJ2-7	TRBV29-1	CSVEGGGEYEQYF
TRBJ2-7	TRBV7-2	CASGGGYEQYF
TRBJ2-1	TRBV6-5	CASSYSMGEQFF
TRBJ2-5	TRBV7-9	CASSSGGGQETQYF